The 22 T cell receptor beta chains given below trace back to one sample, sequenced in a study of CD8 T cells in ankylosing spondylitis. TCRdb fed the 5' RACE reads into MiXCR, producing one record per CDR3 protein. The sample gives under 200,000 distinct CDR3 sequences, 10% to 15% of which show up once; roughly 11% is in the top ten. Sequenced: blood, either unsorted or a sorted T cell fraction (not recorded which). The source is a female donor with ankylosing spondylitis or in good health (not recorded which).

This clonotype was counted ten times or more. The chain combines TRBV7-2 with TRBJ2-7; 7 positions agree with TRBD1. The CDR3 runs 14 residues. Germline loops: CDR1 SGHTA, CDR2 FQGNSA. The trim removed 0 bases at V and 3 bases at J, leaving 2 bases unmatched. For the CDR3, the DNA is TGTGCCAGCAGCTTAGCGGGACAGAACTACGAGCAGTACTTC. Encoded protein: CASSLAGQNYEQYF. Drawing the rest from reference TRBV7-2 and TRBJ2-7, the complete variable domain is GAGVSQSPSNKVTEKGKDVELRCDPISGHTALYWYRQSLGQGLEFLIYFQGNSAPDKSGLPSDRFSAERTGGSVSTLTIQRTQQEDSAVYLCASSLAGQNYEQYFGPGTRLTVT.

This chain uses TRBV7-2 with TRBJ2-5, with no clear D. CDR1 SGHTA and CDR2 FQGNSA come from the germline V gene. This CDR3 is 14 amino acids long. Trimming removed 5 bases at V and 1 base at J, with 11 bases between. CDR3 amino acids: CASSQLDVQETQYF. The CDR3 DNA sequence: TGTGCCAGCAGCCAGCTGGACGTCCAAGAGACCCAGTACTTC.

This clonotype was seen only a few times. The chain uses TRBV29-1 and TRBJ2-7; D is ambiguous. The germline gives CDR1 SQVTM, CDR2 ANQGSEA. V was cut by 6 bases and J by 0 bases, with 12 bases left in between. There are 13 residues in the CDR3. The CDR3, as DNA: TGCAGCGTCAGGTACCCGGCCTCCTACGAGCAGTACTTC. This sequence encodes CSVRYPASYEQYF.

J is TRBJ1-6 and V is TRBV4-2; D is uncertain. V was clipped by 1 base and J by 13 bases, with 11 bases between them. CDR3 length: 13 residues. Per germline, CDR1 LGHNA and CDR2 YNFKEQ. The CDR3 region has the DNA TGTGCCAGCAGCCAAGTGTTGGTGGAGCCCCTCCACTTT. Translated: CASSQVLVEPLHF.

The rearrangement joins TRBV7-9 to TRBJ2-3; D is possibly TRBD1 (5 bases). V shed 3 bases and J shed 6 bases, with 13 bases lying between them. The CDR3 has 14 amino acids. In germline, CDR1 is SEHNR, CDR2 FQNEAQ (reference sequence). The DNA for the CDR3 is TGTGCCAGCAGCTTGTTTCAGGGCCCCGATACGCAGTATTTT. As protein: CASSLFQGPDTQYF.

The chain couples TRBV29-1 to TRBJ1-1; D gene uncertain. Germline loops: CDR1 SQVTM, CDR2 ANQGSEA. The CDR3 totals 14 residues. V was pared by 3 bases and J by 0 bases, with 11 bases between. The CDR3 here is CSVDPSGLNTEAFF. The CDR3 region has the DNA TGCAGCGTTGATCCATCCGGGCTGAACACTGAAGCTTTCTTT.

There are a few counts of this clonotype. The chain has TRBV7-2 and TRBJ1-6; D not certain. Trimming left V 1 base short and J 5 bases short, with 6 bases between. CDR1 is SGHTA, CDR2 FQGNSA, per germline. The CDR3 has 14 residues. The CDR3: CASSLDTNNSPLHF. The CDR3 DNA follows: TGTGCCAGCAGCTTAGACACCAATAATTCACCCCTCCACTTT. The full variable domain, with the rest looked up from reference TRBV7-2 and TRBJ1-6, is GAGVSQSPSNKVTEKGKDVELRCDPISGHTALYWYRQSLGQGLEFLIYFQGNSAPDKSGLPSDRFSAERTGGSVSTLTIQRTQQEDSAVYLCASSLDTNNSPLHFGNGTRLTVT.

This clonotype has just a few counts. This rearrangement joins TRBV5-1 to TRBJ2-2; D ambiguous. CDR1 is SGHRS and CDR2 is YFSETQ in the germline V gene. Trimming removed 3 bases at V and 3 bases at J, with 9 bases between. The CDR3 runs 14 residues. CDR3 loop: CASSYQDYTGELFF. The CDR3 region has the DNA TGCGCCAGCAGCTATCAGGATTACACCGGGGAGCTGTTTTTT.

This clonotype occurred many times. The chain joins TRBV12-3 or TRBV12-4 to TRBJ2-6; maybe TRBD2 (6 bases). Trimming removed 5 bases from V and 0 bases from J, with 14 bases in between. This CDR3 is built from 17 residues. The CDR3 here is CASSQGLPLSGANVLTF. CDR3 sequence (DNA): TGTGCCAGCAGTCAGGGACTCCCCCTCTCTGGGGCCAACGTCCTGACTTTC.

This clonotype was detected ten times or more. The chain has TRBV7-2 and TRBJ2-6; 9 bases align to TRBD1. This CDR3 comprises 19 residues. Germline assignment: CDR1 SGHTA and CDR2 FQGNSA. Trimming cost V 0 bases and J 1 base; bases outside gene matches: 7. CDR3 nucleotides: TGTGCCAGCAGCTTAGCTACCGGGACAGGGTCGTCTGGGGCCAACGTCCTGACTTTC. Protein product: CASSLATGTGSSGANVLTF.

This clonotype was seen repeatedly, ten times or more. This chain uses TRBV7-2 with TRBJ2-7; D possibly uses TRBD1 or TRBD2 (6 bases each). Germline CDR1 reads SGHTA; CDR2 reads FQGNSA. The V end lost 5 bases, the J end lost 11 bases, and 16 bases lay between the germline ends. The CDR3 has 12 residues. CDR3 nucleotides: TGTGCCAGCAGCCTTACGTCGGGGGCTGAGTACTTC. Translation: CASSLTSGAEYF.

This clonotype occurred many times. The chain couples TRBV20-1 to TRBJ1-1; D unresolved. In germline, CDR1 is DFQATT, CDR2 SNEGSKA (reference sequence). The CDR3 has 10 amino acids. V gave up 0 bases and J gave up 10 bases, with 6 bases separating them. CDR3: CSARDIRAFF. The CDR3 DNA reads TGCAGTGCTAGAGATATACGAGCTTTCTTT.

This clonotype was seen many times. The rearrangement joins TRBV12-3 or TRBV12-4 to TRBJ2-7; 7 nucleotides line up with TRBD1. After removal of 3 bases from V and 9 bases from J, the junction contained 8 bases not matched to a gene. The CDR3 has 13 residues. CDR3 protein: CASSLGRDSAQYF. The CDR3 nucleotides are TGTGCCAGCAGTTTGGGCCGGGACAGCGCGCAGTACTTC.

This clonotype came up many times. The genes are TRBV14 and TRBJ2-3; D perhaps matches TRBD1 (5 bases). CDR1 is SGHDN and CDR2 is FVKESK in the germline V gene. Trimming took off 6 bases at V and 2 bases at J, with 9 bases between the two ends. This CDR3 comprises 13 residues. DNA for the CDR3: TGTGCCAGCAGTAAAGGGGACACAGATACGCAGTATTTT. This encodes CASSKGDTDTQYF.

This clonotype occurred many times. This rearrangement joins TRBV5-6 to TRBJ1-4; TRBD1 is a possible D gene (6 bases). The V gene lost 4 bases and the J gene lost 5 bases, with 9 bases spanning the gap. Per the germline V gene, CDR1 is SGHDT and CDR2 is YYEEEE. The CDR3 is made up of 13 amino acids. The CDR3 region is CASSLDSNEKLFF. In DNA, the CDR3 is TGTGCCAGCAGCCTGGACAGCAATGAAAAACTGTTTTTT.

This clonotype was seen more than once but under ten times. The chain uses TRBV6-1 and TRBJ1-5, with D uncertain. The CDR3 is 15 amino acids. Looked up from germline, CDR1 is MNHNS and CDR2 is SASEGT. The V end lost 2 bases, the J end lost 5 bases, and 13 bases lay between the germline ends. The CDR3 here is CASSESITGDQPQHF. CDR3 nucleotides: TGTGCCAGCAGTGAAAGTATAACCGGGGATCAGCCCCAGCATTTT.

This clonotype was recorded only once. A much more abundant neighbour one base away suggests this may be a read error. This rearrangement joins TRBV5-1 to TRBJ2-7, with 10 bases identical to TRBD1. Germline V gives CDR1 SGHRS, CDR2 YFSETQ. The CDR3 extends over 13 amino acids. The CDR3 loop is CASSSGQGMFKFF. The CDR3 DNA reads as TGCGCCAGCAGCTCGGGACAGGGGATGTTTAAGTTCTTC.

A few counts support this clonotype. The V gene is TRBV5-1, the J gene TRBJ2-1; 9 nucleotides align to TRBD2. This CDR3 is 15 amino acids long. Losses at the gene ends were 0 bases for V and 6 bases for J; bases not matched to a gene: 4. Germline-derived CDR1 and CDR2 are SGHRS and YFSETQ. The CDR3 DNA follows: TGCGCCAGCAGCTTGGTACTAGCGGGCTCCAATGAGCAGTTCTTC. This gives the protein CASSLVLAGSNEQFF.

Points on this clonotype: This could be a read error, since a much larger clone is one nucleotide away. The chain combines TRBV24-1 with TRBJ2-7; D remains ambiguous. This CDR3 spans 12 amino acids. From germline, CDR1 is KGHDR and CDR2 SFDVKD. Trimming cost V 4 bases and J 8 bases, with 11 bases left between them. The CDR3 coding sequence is TGTGCCACCAGTGAACCACAGAGCAAGCAGTACTTC. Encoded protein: CATSEPQSKQYF.

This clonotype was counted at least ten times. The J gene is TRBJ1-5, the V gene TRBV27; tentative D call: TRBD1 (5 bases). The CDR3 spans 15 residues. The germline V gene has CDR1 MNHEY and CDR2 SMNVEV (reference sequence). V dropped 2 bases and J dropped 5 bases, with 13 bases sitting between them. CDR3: CASSLVGARDQPQHF. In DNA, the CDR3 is TGTGCCAGCAGTTTAGTCGGGGCGCGAGATCAGCCCCAGCATTTT.

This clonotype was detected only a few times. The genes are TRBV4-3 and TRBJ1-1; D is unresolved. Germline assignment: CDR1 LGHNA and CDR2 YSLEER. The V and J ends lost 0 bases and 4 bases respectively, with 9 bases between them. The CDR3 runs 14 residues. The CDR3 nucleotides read TGCGCCAGCAGCCAAGATAACATACGCACTGAAGCTTTCTTT. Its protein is CASSQDNIRTEAFF.

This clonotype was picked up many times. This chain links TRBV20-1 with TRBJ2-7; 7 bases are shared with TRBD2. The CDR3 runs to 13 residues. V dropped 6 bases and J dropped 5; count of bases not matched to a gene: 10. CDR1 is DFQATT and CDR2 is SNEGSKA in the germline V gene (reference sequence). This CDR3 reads CSAVYGGSHEQYF. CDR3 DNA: TGCAGTGCCGTCTATGGCGGGAGCCACGAGCAGTACTTC.